This T cell receptor beta chain was sequenced for a study of blood T cell repertoires in COVID-19. Across the whole study: The United States, Italy and Spain were the sources of the acute and convalescent COVID-19 samples.

Germline V gene lookup returns CDR1 SEHNR and CDR2 FQNEAQ (reference sequence). Trimming at V came to 3 bases and at J to 6 bases, leaving 6 bases not matched to a gene. The CDR3 runs 17 residues. Which cohort a participant joined came from the clinical history participants gave. A COVID-19 case had been met by exposed participants during the 2 weeks before study entry. Source study methods: Estimation of nucleated cell counts relied on the amplification of reference gene primers. Method: immunoSEQ multiplex PCR; TCRdb's copy keeps in-frame clones and lacks some. V and J calls and clone size are those listed in that table; D and trimming were worked out from the DNA. Of over 200,000 clones listed, roughly 88% are singletons.

The source material was PBMCs or T cells enriched from blood (not recorded which). The V gene is TRBV7-9, the J gene TRBJ2-3, with TRBD2 identical over 16 bases. The receptor was derived from a woman aged 30 to 39 who had been exposed to COVID-19. Here the CDR3 reads CASSFGTSGRAVDTQYF. The CDR3 nucleotides read TGTGCCAGCAGCTTCGGGACTAGCGGGAGGGCCGTGGATACGCAGTATTTT.